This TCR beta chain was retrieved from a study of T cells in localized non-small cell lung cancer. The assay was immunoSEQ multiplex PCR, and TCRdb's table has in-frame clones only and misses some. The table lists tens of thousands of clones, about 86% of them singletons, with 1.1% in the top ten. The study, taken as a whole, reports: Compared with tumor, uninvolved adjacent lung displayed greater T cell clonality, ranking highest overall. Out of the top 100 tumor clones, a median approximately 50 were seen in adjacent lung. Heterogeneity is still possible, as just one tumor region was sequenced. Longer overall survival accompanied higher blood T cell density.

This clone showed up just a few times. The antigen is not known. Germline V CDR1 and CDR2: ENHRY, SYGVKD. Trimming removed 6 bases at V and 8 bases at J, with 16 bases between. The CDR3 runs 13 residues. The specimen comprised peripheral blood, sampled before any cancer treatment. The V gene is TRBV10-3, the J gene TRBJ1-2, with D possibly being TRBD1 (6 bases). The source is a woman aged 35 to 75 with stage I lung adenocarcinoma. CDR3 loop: CAIRAGDAKGYTF. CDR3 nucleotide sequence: TGTGCCATCAGGGCAGGGGACGCGAAGGGCTACACCTTC.